The subject of this entry is one T cell receptor beta chain. The data derive from a study of blood T cell repertoires in COVID-19. The wider study: Spain, Italy and the United States supplied samples that represented acute and convalescent COVID-19. Sources were T cells, B-cell-depleted T cells, or PBMCs; the material itself was cDNA or gDNA.

Per the original methods: Amplifying reference gene primers gave estimates of nucleated cell counts. The data were produced by immunoSEQ multiplex PCR, yet TCRdb's version contains in-frame clones alone and is incomplete. That table furnishes V, J and clone size, whereas the DNA furnished D and trimming. The repertoire includes some 250,000 clones, 70% to 80% of them detected once, and around 3.4% sits in the top ten. Sequencing was done on a sample of peripheral blood. This TCR derives from a woman of 80 years or more with acute or convalescent COVID-19.

CDR3 nucleotide sequence: TGTGCCAGCAGCTTTACCGGGACAGCGAGTAATTCACCCCTCCACTTT. Encoded protein: CASSFTGTASNSPLHF. The J gene is TRBJ1-6, the V gene TRBV7-2; 7 positions agree with TRBD1. After removal of 3 bases from V and 6 bases from J, the junction contained 8 bases not matched to a gene. Germline CDR1 SGHTA, CDR2 FQGNSA. CDR3 length: 16 amino acids.